This is a list of T cell receptor beta chains from one sample in a study of blood T cells in healthy people across ages. Each CDR3 protein gets one entry after TCRdb re-called the 5' RACE reads with MiXCR. The table shows around 1.5 million distinct CDR3 sequences, with 45% to 70% occurring only once. Sample: blood. The receptors originated from a man in his late teens or twenties in good health. Each CDR3 is given with its conserved first and last residue. Fields, in order: D gene, V gene, clone size, J gene, CDR3 DNA, CDR3 protein. The D gene is left open where the match is weak. Rows may omit the clone size; those that give it use once, few, many or a size class.

d_gene: -
v_gene: TRBV2
abundance: -
j_gene: TRBJ2-7
CDR3nt: TGTGCCACCAGGCGCGAGCAGTTCTACGAGCAGTACTTC
CDR3aa: CATRREQFYEQYF

d_gene: -
v_gene: TRBV3-1
abundance: -
j_gene: TRBJ2-3
CDR3nt: TGTGCCAGCAGCCAAGATAGGGCAGGCCCCTCTAGCACAGATACGCAGTATTTT
CDR3aa: CASSQDRAGPSSTDTQYF

d_gene: TRBD1
v_gene: TRBV12-3/TRBV12-4
abundance: -
j_gene: TRBJ1-2
CDR3nt: TGTGCCAGCAGAGCCAGGGGGCTGATCACCTTC
CDR3aa: CASRARGLITF

d_gene: -
v_gene: TRBV6-2/TRBV6-3
abundance: -
j_gene: TRBJ2-7
CDR3nt: TGTGCCAGCAGCCACAGGGCAGAGCCTACCTACGAGCAGTACTTC
CDR3aa: CASSHRAEPTYEQYF

d_gene: -
v_gene: TRBV7-9
abundance: once
j_gene: TRBJ2-5
CDR3nt: TGTGCCAGCTGGGAAATTAGGGAGACCCAGTACTTC
CDR3aa: CASWEIRETQYF

d_gene: TRBD2
v_gene: TRBV27
abundance: few
j_gene: TRBJ2-7
CDR3nt: TGTGCCAGCAGACCGGGACTAGCGGGAGTTGTCGCCTACGAGCAGTACTTC
CDR3aa: CASRPGLAGVVAYEQYF

d_gene: TRBD2
v_gene: TRBV20-1
abundance: -
j_gene: TRBJ2-5
CDR3nt: TGCAGTGCTAGTGGGCTAGCGGGGGGGGAGACCCAGTACTTC
CDR3aa: CSASGLAGGETQYF

d_gene: TRBD1
v_gene: TRBV4-3
abundance: -
j_gene: TRBJ1-2
CDR3nt: TGCGCCAGCAGCCAGGGTCCTGGACAGGAGCCTACTAACTATGGCTACACCTTC
CDR3aa: CASSQGPGQEPTNYGYTF

d_gene: TRBD1
v_gene: TRBV4-3
abundance: -
j_gene: TRBJ1-5
CDR3nt: TGCGCCAGCAGCCAAGATCGGGACAGTCATCAGCCCCAGCATTTT
CDR3aa: CASSQDRDSHQPQHF

d_gene: -
v_gene: TRBV11-2
abundance: once
j_gene: TRBJ2-1
CDR3nt: TGTGCCAGCAGCCCCGAGTTCGGAGTTGGGACAACCTACAATGAGCAGTTCTTC
CDR3aa: CASSPEFGVGTTYNEQFF

d_gene: TRBD2
v_gene: TRBV6-5
abundance: few
j_gene: TRBJ2-7
CDR3nt: TGTGCCAGCAGCCCCCTTGGGGGGGGGGCCTACGAGCAGTACTTC
CDR3aa: CASSPLGGGAYEQYF

d_gene: -
v_gene: TRBV20-1
abundance: -
j_gene: TRBJ2-7
CDR3nt: TGCAGTGTTCAAGCGGGACAGCCCTACGAGCAGTACTTC
CDR3aa: CSVQAGQPYEQYF

d_gene: -
v_gene: TRBV11-1
abundance: few
j_gene: TRBJ2-1
CDR3nt: TGTGCCAGCAGCTTAGAGGCGGGCGACTCCTACAATGAGCAGTTCTTC
CDR3aa: CASSLEAGDSYNEQFF

d_gene: -
v_gene: TRBV29-1
abundance: -
j_gene: TRBJ2-1
CDR3nt: TGCAGCGCAAAAGGGTCGGATGAGCAGTTCTTC
CDR3aa: CSAKGSDEQFF

d_gene: -
v_gene: TRBV3-1
abundance: -
j_gene: TRBJ2-3
CDR3nt: TGTGCCAGCAGCCAAGAATGGTCGGATACGCAGTATTTT
CDR3aa: CASSQEWSDTQYF

d_gene: TRBD1
v_gene: TRBV14
abundance: -
j_gene: TRBJ1-2
CDR3nt: TGTGCCAGCAGCCAACACGACAGGGGACGAAAGGGCTACACCTTC
CDR3aa: CASSQHDRGRKGYTF

d_gene: TRBD1
v_gene: TRBV4-3
abundance: -
j_gene: TRBJ2-1
CDR3nt: TGCGCCAGCAGCCAAGAGAGGGGGCCCCAAGAGACCCAGTTCTTC
CDR3aa: CASSQERGPQETQFF